A single T cell receptor beta chain is shown here with its context. Its antigen is unidentified. The library had UMIs added by 3' ligation of an oligonucleotide to TCR cDNA. Adult healthy volunteers gave 2.5 ml peripheral blood for whole-blood RNA. Unsorted total RNA, roughly 1 to 1000 ng, was DNase treated before reverse transcription. This specimen belongs to a study of naive and memory T cell subsets. General observations from the study: The RNA method is potentially sensitive to activation and differentiation changes.

Amplification of ligated cDNA took four PCR rounds with SP2 and nested alpha and beta constant primers. TCRdb analysed the 5' RACE reads with MiXCR anew, one entry per CDR3 protein. Altogether roughly 60,000 distinct CDR3 sequences are present, approximately 6.6% being singletons, with the ten largest covering roughly a tenth. CDR1 and CDR2 (germline): SGHVS, FNYEAQ. V was cut by 5 bases and J by 0 bases, with 17 bases left in between. CDR3 length: 16 amino acids. This TCR came from a male donor in good health. This rearrangement joins TRBV7-6 to TRBJ2-7; D is possibly TRBD1 or TRBD2 (6 bases each). CDR3: CASSKEGGKTSYEQYF. In DNA, the CDR3 is TGTGCCAGCAGCAAGGAGGGGGGCAAGACCTCCTACGAGCAGTACTTC. Filled out from reference TRBV7-6 and TRBJ2-7, the complete variable domain reads GAGVSQSPRYKVTKRGQDVALRCDPISGHVSLYWYRQALGQGPEFLTYFNYEAQQDKSGLPNDRFSAERPEGSISTLTIQRTEQRDSAMYRCASSKEGGKTSYEQYFGPGTRLTVT.